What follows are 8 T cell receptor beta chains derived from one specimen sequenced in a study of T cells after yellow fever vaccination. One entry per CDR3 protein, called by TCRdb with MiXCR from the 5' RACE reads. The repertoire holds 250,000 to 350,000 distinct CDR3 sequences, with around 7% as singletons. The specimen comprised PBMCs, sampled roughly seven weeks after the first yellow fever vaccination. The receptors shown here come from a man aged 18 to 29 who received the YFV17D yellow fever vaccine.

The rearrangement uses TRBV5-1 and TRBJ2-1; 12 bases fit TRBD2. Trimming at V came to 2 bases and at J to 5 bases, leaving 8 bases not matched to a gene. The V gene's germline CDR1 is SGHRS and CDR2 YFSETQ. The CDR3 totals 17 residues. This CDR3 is CASSFSSGGAPNNEQFF. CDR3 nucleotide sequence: TGCGCCAGCAGCTTTTCTAGCGGGGGGGCTCCTAACAATGAGCAGTTCTTC.

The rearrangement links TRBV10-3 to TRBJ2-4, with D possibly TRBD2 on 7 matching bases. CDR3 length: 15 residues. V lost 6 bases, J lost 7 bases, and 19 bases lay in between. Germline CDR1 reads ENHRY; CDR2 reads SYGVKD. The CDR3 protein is CAISPRGASSNIQYF. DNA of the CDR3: TGTGCCATCAGCCCCCGGGGGGCTTCGTCGAACATTCAGTACTTC.

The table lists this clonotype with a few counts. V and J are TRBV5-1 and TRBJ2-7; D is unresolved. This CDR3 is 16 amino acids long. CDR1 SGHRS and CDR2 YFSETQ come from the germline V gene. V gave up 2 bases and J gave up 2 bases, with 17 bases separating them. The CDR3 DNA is TGCGCCAGCAGCTTCCGCCTAGGCACCTACCCCTACGAGCAGTACGTC. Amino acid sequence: CASSFRLGTYPYEQYV.

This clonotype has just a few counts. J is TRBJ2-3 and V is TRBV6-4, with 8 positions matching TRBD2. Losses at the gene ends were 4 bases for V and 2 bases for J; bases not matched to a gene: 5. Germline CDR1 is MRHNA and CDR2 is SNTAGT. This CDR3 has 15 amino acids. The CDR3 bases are TGTGCCAGCAGTGCCAGCGGGGGTTCCACAGATACGCAGTATTTT. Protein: CASSASGGSTDTQYF.

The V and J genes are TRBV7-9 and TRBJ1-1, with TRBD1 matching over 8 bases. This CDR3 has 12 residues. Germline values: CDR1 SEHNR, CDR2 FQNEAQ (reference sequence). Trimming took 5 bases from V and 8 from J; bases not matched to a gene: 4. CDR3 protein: CASSRQGAEAFF. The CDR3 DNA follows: TGTGCCAGCAGCCGGCAGGGGGCCGAAGCTTTCTTT.

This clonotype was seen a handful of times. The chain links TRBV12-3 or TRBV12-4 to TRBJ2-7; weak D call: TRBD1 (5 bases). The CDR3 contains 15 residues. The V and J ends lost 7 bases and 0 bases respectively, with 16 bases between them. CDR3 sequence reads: CASTQGRRSSYEQYF. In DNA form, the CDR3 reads TGTGCCAGCACCCAGGGCAGGCGTAGCTCCTACGAGCAGTACTTC.

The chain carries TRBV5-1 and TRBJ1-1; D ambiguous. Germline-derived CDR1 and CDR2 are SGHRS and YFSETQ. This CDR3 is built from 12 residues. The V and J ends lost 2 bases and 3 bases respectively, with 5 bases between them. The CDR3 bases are TGCGCCAGCAGCTTACACCACACTGAAGCTTTCTTT. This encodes CASSLHHTEAFF.

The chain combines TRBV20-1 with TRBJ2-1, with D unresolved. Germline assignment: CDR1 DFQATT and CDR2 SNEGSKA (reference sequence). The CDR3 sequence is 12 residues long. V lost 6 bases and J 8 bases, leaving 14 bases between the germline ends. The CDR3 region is CSANRADDEQFF. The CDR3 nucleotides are TGCAGTGCAAACCGGGCTGACGATGAGCAGTTCTTC.